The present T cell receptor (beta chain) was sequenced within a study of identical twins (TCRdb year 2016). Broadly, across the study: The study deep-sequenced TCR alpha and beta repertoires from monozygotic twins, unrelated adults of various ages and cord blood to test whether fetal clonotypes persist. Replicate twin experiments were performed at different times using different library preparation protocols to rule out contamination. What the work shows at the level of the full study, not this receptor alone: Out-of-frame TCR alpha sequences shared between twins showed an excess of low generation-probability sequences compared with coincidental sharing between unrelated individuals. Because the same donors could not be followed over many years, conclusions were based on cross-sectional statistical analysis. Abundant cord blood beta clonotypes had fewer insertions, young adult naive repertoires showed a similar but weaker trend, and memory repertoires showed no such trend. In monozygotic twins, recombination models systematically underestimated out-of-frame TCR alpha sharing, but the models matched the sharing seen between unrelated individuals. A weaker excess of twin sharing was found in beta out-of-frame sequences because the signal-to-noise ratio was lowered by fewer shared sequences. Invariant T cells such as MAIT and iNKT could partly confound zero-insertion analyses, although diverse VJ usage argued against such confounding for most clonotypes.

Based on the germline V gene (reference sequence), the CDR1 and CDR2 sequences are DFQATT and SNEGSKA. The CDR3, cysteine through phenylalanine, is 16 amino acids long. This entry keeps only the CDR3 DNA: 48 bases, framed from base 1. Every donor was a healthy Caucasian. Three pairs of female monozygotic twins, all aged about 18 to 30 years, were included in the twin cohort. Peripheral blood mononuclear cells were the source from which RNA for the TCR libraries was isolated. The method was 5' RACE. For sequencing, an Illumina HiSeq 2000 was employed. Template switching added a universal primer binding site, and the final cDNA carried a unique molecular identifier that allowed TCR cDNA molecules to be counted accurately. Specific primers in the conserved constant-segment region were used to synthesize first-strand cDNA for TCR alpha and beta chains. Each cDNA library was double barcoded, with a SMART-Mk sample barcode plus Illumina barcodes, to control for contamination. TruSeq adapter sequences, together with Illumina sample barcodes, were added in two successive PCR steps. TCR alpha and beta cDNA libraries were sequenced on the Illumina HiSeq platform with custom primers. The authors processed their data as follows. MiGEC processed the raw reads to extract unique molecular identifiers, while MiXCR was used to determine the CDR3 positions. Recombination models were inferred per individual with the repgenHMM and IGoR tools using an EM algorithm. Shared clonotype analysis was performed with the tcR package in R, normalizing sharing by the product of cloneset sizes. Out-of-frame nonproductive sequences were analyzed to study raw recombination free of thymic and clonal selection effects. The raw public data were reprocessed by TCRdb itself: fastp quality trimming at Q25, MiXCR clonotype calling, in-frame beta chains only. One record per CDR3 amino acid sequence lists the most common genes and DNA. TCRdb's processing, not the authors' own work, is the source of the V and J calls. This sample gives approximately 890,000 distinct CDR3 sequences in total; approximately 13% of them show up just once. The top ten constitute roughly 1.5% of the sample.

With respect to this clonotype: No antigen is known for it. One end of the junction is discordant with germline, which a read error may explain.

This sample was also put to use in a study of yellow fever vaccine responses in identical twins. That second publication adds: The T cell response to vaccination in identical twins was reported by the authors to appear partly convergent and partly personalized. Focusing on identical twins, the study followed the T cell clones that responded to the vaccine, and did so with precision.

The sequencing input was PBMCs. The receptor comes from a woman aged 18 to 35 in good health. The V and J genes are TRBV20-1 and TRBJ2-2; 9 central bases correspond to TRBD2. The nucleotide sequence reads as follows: TGCTGTGCTAGAGGTCGAGCGGGAGGTGTCACCGGGGAGCTGTTTTTT. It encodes CCARGRAGGVTGELFF.